These T cell receptor beta chains were read from a single sample in a study of neoadjuvant nivolumab and ipilimumab in lung cancer. The assay was immunoSEQ multiplex PCR, and TCRdb's table has in-frame clones only and misses some. The top ten clones hold 4% to 6% of a sample with about 4,300 clones, approximately 80% of them seen once. The sequencing used normal lung tissue adjacent to the tumor, collected after neoadjuvant nivolumab, alone or with ipilimumab, at or shortly before surgery. Receptors originate from an adult with non-small cell lung cancer. Some clones in this sample may be carry-over from other donors' samples. Both conserved end residues are part of each CDR3. The D gene is left open where the match is weak. Rows may omit the clone size; those that give it use once, few, many or a size class.

- 14 - TRBJ1-4 TRBV6-5 CASAREPTQEKLFF TGTGCCAGCGCACGGGAGCCAACCCAAGAAAAACTGTTTTTT
- 12 - TRBJ1-2 TRBV2 CASMDANYGYTF TGTGCCAGCATGGATGCGAACTATGGCTACACCTTC
- 15 - TRBJ2-1 TRBV5-1 CASSASPTTNNEQFF TGCGCCAGCAGCGCTTCACCTACGACTAACAATGAGCAGTTCTTC
TRBD2 15 - TRBJ2-5 TRBV11-3 CASSFTSGRQETQYF TGTGCCAGCAGCTTTACTAGCGGTAGACAAGAGACCCAGTACTTC
- 11 - TRBJ2-1 TRBV30 CAWSPDNEQFF TGTGCCTGGAGCCCCGACAATGAGCAGTTCTTC
TRBD2 14 few TRBJ2-3 TRBV7-2 CASSERGNTDTQYF TGTGCCAGCTCGGAGCGGGGTAACACAGATACGCAGTATTTT
TRBD1 16 - TRBJ1-5 TRBV19 CASSPGQGTSNQPQHF TGTGCCAGTAGTCCGGGACAGGGCACTAGCAATCAGCCCCAGCATTTT
- 11 - TRBJ2-7 TRBV18 CASSRSYEQYF TGTGCCAGCTCACGATCCTACGAGCAGTACTTC
- 13 - TRBJ1-1 TRBV18 CASSPGADTEAFF TGTGCCAGCTCACCAGGGGCTGACACTGAAGCTTTCTTT
- 13 - TRBJ1-5 TRBV28 CASSLGPGRPQHF TGTGCCAGCAGTTTGGGGCCTGGGCGGCCCCAGCATTTT
TRBD1 15 once TRBJ1-2 TRBV9 CASSPRTGHGVGYTF TGTGCCAGCAGCCCCAGGACAGGGCACGGGGTAGGCTACACCTTC
- 16 - TRBJ2-7 TRBV6-5 CASSYSSRLISYEQYF TGTGCCAGCAGTTACTCGAGTAGGCTAATTTCCTACGAGCAGTACTTC